This T cell receptor (beta chain) was recorded in a study of blood T cell repertoires in COVID-19. Overall study: The United States, Italy and Spain were the sources of the acute and convalescent COVID-19 samples. Sources were T cells, B-cell-depleted T cells, or PBMCs; the material itself was cDNA or gDNA.

Original processing methods: Researchers report that nucleated cell counts were estimated from reference gene primer amplification. Method: immunoSEQ multiplex PCR; TCRdb's copy keeps in-frame clones and lacks some. The V and J calls and clone size come from that table; D and trimming were worked out from the DNA. The sample includes about 76,000 clones, around nine tenths of them seen just once. Per germline, CDR1 ENHRY and CDR2 SYGVKD. CDR3 length: 14 residues. Trimming took 4 bases from V and 3 from J, leaving 13 bases between them. Sequencing input: peripheral blood. The sequence came from a human donor in a cohort sampled during active COVID-19. The chain joins TRBV10-3 to TRBJ2-7, with D perhaps matching TRBD1 (5 bases). CDR3 amino acids: CAISVETASYEQYF. CDR3 coding DNA: TGTGCCATCAGTGTTGAGACAGCAAGCTACGAGCAGTACTTC.